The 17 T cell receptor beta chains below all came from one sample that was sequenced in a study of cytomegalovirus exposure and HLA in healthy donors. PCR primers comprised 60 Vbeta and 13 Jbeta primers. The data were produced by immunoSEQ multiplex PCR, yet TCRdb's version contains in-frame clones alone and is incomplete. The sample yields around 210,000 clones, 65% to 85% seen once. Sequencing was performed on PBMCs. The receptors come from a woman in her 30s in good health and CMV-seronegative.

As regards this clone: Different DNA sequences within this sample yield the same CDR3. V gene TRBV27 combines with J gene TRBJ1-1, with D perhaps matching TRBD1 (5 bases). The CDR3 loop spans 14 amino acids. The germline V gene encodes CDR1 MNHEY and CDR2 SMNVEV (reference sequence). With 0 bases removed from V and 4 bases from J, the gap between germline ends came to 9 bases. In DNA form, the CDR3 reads TGTGCCAGCAGTTTATCACGGGGGGGCACTGAAGCTTTCTTT. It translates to CASSLSRGGTEAFF.

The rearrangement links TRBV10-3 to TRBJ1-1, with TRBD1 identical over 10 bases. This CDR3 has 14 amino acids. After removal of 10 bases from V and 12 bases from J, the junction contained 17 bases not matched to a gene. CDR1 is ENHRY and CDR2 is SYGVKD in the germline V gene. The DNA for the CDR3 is TGTGCCACCACGACCAAGGGGACAGGGGTCGAGACTTTCTTT. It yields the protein CATTTKGTGVETFF.

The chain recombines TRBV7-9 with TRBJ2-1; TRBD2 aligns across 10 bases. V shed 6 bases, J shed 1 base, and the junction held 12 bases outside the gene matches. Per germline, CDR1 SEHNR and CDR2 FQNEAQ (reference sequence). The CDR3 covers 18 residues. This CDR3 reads CASSPTSGVTLSYNEQFF. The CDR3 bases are TGTGCCAGCAGTCCTACTAGCGGGGTTACTTTGTCCTACAATGAGCAGTTCTTC.

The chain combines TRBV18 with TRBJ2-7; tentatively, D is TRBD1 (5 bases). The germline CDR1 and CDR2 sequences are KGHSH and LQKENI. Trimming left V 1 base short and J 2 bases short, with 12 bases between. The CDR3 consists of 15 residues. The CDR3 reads CASSPQTASAYEQYF. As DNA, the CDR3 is TGTGCCAGCTCACCACAGACAGCCTCGGCCTACGAGCAGTACTTC.

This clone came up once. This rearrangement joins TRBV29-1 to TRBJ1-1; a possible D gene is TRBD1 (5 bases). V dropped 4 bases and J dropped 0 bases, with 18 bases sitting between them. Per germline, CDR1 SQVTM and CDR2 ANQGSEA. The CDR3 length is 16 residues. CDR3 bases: TGCAGCGTTGGTCAGGGTCCAACATCGATGAACACTGAAGCTTTCTTT. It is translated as CSVGQGPTSMNTEAFF.

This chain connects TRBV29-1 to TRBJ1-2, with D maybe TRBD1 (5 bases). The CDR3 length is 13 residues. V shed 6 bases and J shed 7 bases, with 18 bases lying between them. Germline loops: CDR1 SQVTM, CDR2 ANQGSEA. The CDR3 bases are TGCAGCGTGGGGGGTCAACCAGGGTTTGGCTACACCTTC. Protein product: CSVGGQPGFGYTF.

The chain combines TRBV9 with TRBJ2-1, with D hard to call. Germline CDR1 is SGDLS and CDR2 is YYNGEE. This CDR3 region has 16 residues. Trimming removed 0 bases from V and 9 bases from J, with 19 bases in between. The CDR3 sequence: CASSVVPSGILGEQFF. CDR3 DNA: TGTGCCAGCAGCGTAGTTCCGTCAGGAATCTTGGGTGAGCAGTTCTTC.

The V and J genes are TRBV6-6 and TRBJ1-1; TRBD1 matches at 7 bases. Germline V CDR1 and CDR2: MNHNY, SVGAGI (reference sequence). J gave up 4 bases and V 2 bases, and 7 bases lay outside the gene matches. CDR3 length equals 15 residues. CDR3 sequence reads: CASSYRQGVGTEAFF. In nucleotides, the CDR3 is TGTGCCAGCAGTTACAGACAGGGAGTTGGCACTGAAGCTTTCTTT.

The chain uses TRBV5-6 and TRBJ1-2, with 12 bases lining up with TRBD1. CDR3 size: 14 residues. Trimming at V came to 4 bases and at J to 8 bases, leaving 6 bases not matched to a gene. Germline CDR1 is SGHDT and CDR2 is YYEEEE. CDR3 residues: CASSAGTGGLGYTF. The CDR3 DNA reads TGTGCCAGCAGCGCCGGGACAGGGGGCTTGGGCTACACCTTC.

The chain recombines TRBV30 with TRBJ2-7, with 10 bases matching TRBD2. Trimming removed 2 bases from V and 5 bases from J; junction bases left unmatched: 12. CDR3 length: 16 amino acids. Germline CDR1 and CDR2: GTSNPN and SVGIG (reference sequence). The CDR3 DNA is TGTGCCTGGAGTCCCGAGGGCTTAGCGGGGGGCAACGAGCAGTACTTC. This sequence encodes CAWSPEGLAGGNEQYF.

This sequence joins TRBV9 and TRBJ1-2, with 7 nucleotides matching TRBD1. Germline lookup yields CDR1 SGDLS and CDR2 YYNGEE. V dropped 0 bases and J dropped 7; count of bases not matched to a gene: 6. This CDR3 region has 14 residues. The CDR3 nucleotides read TGTGCCAGCAGCGTAGGACAGGGATTGGGTGGCTACACCTTC. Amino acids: CASSVGQGLGGYTF.

The CDR3 sequence is CASSPTGVNIQYF. The CDR3 DNA is TGTGCCAGCTCACCAACAGGGGTAAACATTCAGTACTTC. This rearrangement joins TRBV18 to TRBJ2-4; 7 positions match TRBD1. The V gene end was trimmed by 2 bases and the J gene end by 6 bases; junction bases not matched to a gene: 1. The CDR3 has 13 amino acids. Germline V CDR1 and CDR2: KGHSH, LQKENI.

The CDR3 spells CSVADSAVADTQYF. DNA for the CDR3: TGCAGCGTTGCCGACAGTGCTGTAGCAGATACGCAGTATTTT. This chain joins TRBV29-1 and TRBJ2-3, with D possibly matching TRBD1 (5 bases). V lost 4 bases and J lost 4, with 15 bases in between. Germline-derived CDR1 and CDR2 are SQVTM and ANQGSEA. This CDR3 has 14 residues.

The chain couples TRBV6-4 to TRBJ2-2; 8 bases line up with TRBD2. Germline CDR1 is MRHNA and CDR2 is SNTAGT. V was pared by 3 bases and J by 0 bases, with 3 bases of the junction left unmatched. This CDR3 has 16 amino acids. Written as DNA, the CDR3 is TGTGCCAGCAGTGAATCGGGACTAGCGAACACCGGGGAGCTGTTTTTT. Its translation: CASSESGLANTGELFF.

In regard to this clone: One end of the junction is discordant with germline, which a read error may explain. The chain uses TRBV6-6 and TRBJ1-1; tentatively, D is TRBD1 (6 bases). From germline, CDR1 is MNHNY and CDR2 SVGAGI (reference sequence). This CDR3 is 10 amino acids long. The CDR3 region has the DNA TGTGCCACACAGGGCGGTGTGGGACGATTT. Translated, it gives CATQGGVGRF.

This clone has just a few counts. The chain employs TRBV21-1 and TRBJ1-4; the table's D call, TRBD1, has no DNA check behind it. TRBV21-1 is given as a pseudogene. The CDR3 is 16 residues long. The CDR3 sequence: CASSKEGVTTNEKLFF. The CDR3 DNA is TGTGCCAGCAGCAAAGAGGGGGTTACAACTAATGAAAAACTGTTTTTT.

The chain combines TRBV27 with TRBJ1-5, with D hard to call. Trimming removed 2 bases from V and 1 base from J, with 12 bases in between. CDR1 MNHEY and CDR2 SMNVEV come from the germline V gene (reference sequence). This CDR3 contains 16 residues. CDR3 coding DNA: TGTGCCAGCAGTTTAGATGGGCGTGGGAGCAATCAGCCCCAGCATTTT. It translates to CASSLDGRGSNQPQHF.